Given below is one T cell receptor (beta chain) in context. The target antigen is unknown. The source of the sample is a study of T cells in Graves' hyperthyroidism and ophthalmopathy. TCR beta CDR3 sequences were amplified from RNA transcripts. The HTBI primer set served for first-round RT-PCR of the TCR CDR3. TCRdb redid the calling of the multiplex PCR reads with MiXCR, one entry per CDR3 protein. Seen here are 250,000 or so distinct CDR3 sequences, just over 14% observed once, and the top ten hold approximately 12%. Clinical symptoms, serum thyroxine, TRAb, thyroid ultrasound and orbital computed tomography informed diagnoses. Any symptoms of ophthalmopathy came after the first hyperthyroidism diagnosis, from which the blood sample dates. Isolation of PBMCs was performed on 8.5 to 10 ml fresh peripheral blood. Overall study findings and caveats: Blood shared most expanded thyroid clonotypes above 0.001.

Germline trimming cut 7 bases from V and 2 bases from J; bases unmatched to any gene: 9. The CDR3 contains 16 residues. Germline CDR1 is MNHEY and CDR2 is SMNVEV (reference sequence). The chain has TRBV27 and TRBJ2-3, with TRBD2 matching over 10 bases. Input material: blood. The source of this sequence is a middle-aged woman with Graves' hyperthyroidism that later progressed to Graves' ophthalmopathy. CDR3 protein: CASKASGTSDTDTQYF. The CDR3 region has the DNA TGTGCCAGCAAAGCATCCGGGACTAGCGACACAGATACGCAGTATTTT.